Listed below are T cell receptor beta chains from one sample, sequenced in a study of regulatory T cells in long-lasting Graves disease. MiXCR, applied by TCRdb to the multiplex PCR reads, yields one record per CDR3 protein. The table includes approximately 270,000 distinct CDR3 sequences, approximately 20% detected once. The same data also contributed to another study, on T cells in Graves' hyperthyroidism and ophthalmopathy.

Sample: peripheral blood mononuclear cells (PBMCs), taken at new diagnosis, from a patient treated with antithyroid drugs. The receptors were gathered from a woman between 25 and 40 years old with Graves disease. The CDR3 runs from the conserved cysteine through the conserved F or W. The order of the fields is D gene, CDR3 length, clone size, J gene, V gene, CDR3 protein, CDR3 DNA. The D gene is left open where the match is weak. For some rows the clone size is stated as once, few or many, or as a class when expanded; others skip it.

d_gene: -
len: 15
abundance: many
j_gene: TRBJ1-5
v_gene: TRBV20-1
CDR3aa: CSARRIGQLNQPQHF
CDR3nt: TGCAGTGCTAGAAGAATAGGACAGCTCAATCAGCCCCAGCATTTT

d_gene: -
len: 14
abundance: many
j_gene: TRBJ1-2
v_gene: TRBV12-3/TRBV12-4
CDR3aa: CASSFSVGFGGYTF
CDR3nt: TGTGCCAGCAGTTTTTCGGTAGGGTTCGGTGGCTACACCTTC

d_gene: TRBD1
len: 12
abundance: few
j_gene: TRBJ2-2
v_gene: TRBV7-2
CDR3aa: CAGGQGAGELFF
CDR3nt: TGTGCCGGGGGACAGGGGGCCGGGGAGCTGTTTTTT

d_gene: -
len: 15
abundance: many
j_gene: TRBJ1-5
v_gene: TRBV27
CDR3aa: CASSFVRGSNQPQHF
CDR3nt: TGTGCCAGCAGTTTCGTCAGGGGTAGCAATCAGCCCCAGCATTTT

d_gene: TRBD2
len: 16
abundance: -
j_gene: TRBJ2-1
v_gene: TRBV6-1
CDR3aa: CASSPRLSGRAFEQFF
CDR3nt: TGTGCCAGCAGTCCCCGCCTTAGCGGGAGGGCCTTTGAGCAGTTCTTC

d_gene: -
len: 16
abundance: few
j_gene: TRBJ1-4
v_gene: TRBV9
CDR3aa: CASSGSSSDPGEKLFF
CDR3nt: TGTGCCAGCAGCGGATCATCCTCGGACCCGGGGGAAAAACTGTTTTTT

d_gene: -
len: 12
abundance: many
j_gene: TRBJ2-1
v_gene: TRBV12-3/TRBV12-4
CDR3aa: CASRPGGHEQFF
CDR3nt: TGTGCCAGCAGGCCAGGGGGGCATGAGCAGTTCTTC

d_gene: -
len: 18
abundance: many
j_gene: TRBJ2-2
v_gene: TRBV11-3
CDR3aa: CASSFSLGLDGDTGELFF
CDR3nt: TGTGCCAGCAGCTTTAGTCTGGGGCTTGACGGTGACACCGGGGAGCTGTTTTTT

d_gene: TRBD2
len: 18
abundance: -
j_gene: TRBJ2-1
v_gene: TRBV20-1
CDR3aa: CNARENWAAGDPNNEQFF
CDR3nt: TGCAATGCTAGAGAGAATTGGGCTGCGGGGGACCCTAACAATGAGCAGTTCTTC

d_gene: -
len: 14
abundance: many
j_gene: TRBJ1-1
v_gene: TRBV19
CDR3aa: CASSIPGRSTEAFF
CDR3nt: TGTGCCAGTAGTATCCCAGGGAGGAGCACTGAAGCTTTCTTT

d_gene: TRBD1
len: 15
abundance: many
j_gene: TRBJ1-2
v_gene: TRBV4-1
CDR3aa: CASSQEGTEPYGYTF
CDR3nt: TGTGCCAGCAGCCAAGAAGGGACAGAGCCCTATGGCTACACCTTC

d_gene: -
len: 14
abundance: -
j_gene: TRBJ1-4
v_gene: TRBV19
CDR3aa: CATRNTEGDEKLFF
CDR3nt: TGTGCCACCCGGAACACCGAGGGGGATGAAAAACTGTTTTTT

d_gene: -
len: 13
abundance: -
j_gene: TRBJ1-6
v_gene: TRBV12-3/TRBV12-4
CDR3aa: CASSQDWGRALHF
CDR3nt: TGTGCCAGCAGCCAAGACTGGGGGAGGGCCCTCCACTTT

d_gene: -
len: 14
abundance: many
j_gene: TRBJ1-4
v_gene: TRBV4-1
CDR3aa: CASRLGATNEKLFF
CDR3nt: TGCGCCAGCAGATTGGGGGCAACTAATGAAAAACTGTTTTTT

d_gene: -
len: 17
abundance: many
j_gene: TRBJ1-2
v_gene: TRBV27
CDR3aa: CASSLSHWDSGSYGYTF
CDR3nt: TGTGCCAGCAGTCTCTCACACTGGGACTCGGGAAGCTATGGCTACACCTTC

d_gene: -
len: 13
abundance: many
j_gene: TRBJ2-7
v_gene: TRBV6-1
CDR3aa: CASSVVRDYEQYF
CDR3nt: TGTGCCAGCAGTGTAGTCAGGGACTACGAGCAGTACTTC

d_gene: -
len: 15
abundance: -
j_gene: TRBJ2-2
v_gene: TRBV6-1
CDR3aa: CASSDASGPTGELFF
CDR3nt: TGTGCCAGCAGTGACGCGTCGGGGCCCACCGGGGAGCTGTTTTTT

d_gene: -
len: 15
abundance: many
j_gene: TRBJ2-1
v_gene: TRBV11-2
CDR3aa: CASSHKNGYRDEQFF
CDR3nt: TGTGCCAGCAGCCATAAAAACGGATACAGGGACGAGCAGTTCTTC

d_gene: -
len: 16
abundance: many
j_gene: TRBJ1-5
v_gene: TRBV20-1
CDR3aa: CSASAGWGGSNQPQHF
CDR3nt: TGCAGTGCTAGCGCAGGGTGGGGGGGTAGCAATCAGCCCCAGCATTTT

d_gene: TRBD1
len: 14
abundance: few
j_gene: TRBJ2-1
v_gene: TRBV10-1
CDR3aa: CASSPGTAYTEQFF
CDR3nt: TGCGCCTCCTCCCCAGGGACAGCCTACACTGAGCAGTTCTTC

d_gene: TRBD1
len: 15
abundance: many
j_gene: TRBJ2-5
v_gene: TRBV12-3/TRBV12-4
CDR3aa: CASSSPGQGSETQYF
CDR3nt: TGTGCCAGCAGTTCTCCGGGACAGGGGTCGGAGACCCAGTACTTC

d_gene: -
len: 15
abundance: many
j_gene: TRBJ1-1
v_gene: TRBV5-5
CDR3aa: CASSLERVNGLEAFF
CDR3nt: TGTGCCAGCAGCTTGGAGAGGGTAAACGGTCTTGAAGCTTTCTTT

d_gene: -
len: 13
abundance: many
j_gene: TRBJ1-1
v_gene: TRBV18
CDR3aa: CASSTDMNTEAFF
CDR3nt: TGTGCCAGCTCAACAGACATGAACACTGAAGCTTTCTTT

d_gene: -
len: 19
abundance: -
j_gene: TRBJ2-2
v_gene: TRBV7-2
CDR3aa: CASSLVGRGGQINTGELFF
CDR3nt: TGTGCCAGCAGCTTAGTGGGGAGAGGGGGACAAATAAACACCGGGGAGCTGTTTTTT

d_gene: TRBD1
len: 14
abundance: few
j_gene: TRBJ1-1
v_gene: TRBV20-1
CDR3aa: CSAQKTGVNTEAFF
CDR3nt: TGCAGTGCACAGAAGACAGGGGTGAACACTGAAGCTTTCTTT

d_gene: TRBD1
len: 14
abundance: -
j_gene: TRBJ1-2
v_gene: TRBV6-1
CDR3aa: CASIPGTGNYGYTF
CDR3nt: TGTGCCAGCATTCCCGGGACAGGAAACTATGGCTACACCTTC

d_gene: -
len: 15
abundance: few
j_gene: TRBJ1-5
v_gene: TRBV15
CDR3aa: CATSTLGWRNQPQHF
CDR3nt: TGTGCCACCAGCACCCTCGGGTGGAGAAATCAGCCCCAGCATTTT

d_gene: TRBD2
len: 14
abundance: many
j_gene: TRBJ2-3
v_gene: TRBV7-2
CDR3aa: CASSRASGLDTQYF
CDR3nt: TGTGCCAGCAGCCGGGCTAGCGGGTTGGATACGCAGTATTTT

d_gene: TRBD2
len: 16
abundance: -
j_gene: TRBJ2-7
v_gene: TRBV24-1
CDR3aa: CATSDSTSGRLYEQYF
CDR3nt: TGTGCCACCAGTGACTCGACTAGCGGAAGATTGTACGAGCAGTACTTC

d_gene: -
len: 14
abundance: many
j_gene: TRBJ1-1
v_gene: TRBV20-1
CDR3aa: CSADYGGVGTEAFF
CDR3nt: TGCAGTGCGGACTACGGAGGGGTGGGAACTGAAGCTTTCTTT

d_gene: -
len: 13
abundance: many
j_gene: TRBJ2-5
v_gene: TRBV2
CDR3aa: CASSEEFGETQYF
CDR3nt: TGTGCCAGCAGTGAGGAGTTTGGAGAGACCCAGTACTTC

d_gene: -
len: 17
abundance: -
j_gene: TRBJ1-4
v_gene: TRBV5-4
CDR3aa: CASSLFAGKAANEKLFF
CDR3nt: TGTGCCAGCAGCTTGTTTGCAGGGAAGGCTGCTAATGAAAAACTGTTTTTT

d_gene: TRBD1
len: 17
abundance: many
j_gene: TRBJ2-3
v_gene: TRBV6-2/TRBV6-3
CDR3aa: CASSGDRGAFSTDTQYF
CDR3nt: TGTGCCAGCAGTGGGGACAGGGGCGCGTTTAGCACAGATACGCAGTATTTT

d_gene: TRBD1
len: 19
abundance: many
j_gene: TRBJ1-1
v_gene: TRBV5-1
CDR3aa: CASSLTSWTGFDVDTEAFF
CDR3nt: TGCGCCAGCAGCTTGACTTCATGGACAGGGTTTGATGTTGACACTGAAGCTTTCTTT

d_gene: -
len: 15
abundance: many
j_gene: TRBJ1-2
v_gene: TRBV12-5
CDR3aa: CASGLVGGEGYGYTF
CDR3nt: TGTGCTAGTGGTTTGGTTGGGGGCGAAGGATATGGCTACACCTTC

d_gene: -
len: 14
abundance: few
j_gene: TRBJ2-7
v_gene: TRBV7-2
CDR3aa: CASSKPLSPYEQYF
CDR3nt: TGTGCCAGCAGTAAACCGCTTTCCCCCTACGAGCAGTACTTC

d_gene: -
len: 17
abundance: many
j_gene: TRBJ1-4
v_gene: TRBV19
CDR3aa: CASSIGGASGPNEKLFF
CDR3nt: TGTGCCAGTAGTATTGGGGGGGCGAGCGGTCCTAATGAAAAACTGTTTTTT

d_gene: -
len: 20
abundance: -
j_gene: TRBJ2-1
v_gene: TRBV7-6
CDR3aa: CASSFYICSARDRYGNEQFF
CDR3nt: -

d_gene: -
len: 13
abundance: many
j_gene: TRBJ2-7
v_gene: TRBV29-1
CDR3aa: CSVELGSVYEQYF
CDR3nt: TGCAGCGTTGAGTTGGGGTCAGTCTACGAGCAGTACTTC

d_gene: -
len: 11
abundance: many
j_gene: TRBJ2-3
v_gene: TRBV19
CDR3aa: CASTTGDTQYF
CDR3nt: TGTGCCAGTACCACAGGCGATACGCAGTATTTT